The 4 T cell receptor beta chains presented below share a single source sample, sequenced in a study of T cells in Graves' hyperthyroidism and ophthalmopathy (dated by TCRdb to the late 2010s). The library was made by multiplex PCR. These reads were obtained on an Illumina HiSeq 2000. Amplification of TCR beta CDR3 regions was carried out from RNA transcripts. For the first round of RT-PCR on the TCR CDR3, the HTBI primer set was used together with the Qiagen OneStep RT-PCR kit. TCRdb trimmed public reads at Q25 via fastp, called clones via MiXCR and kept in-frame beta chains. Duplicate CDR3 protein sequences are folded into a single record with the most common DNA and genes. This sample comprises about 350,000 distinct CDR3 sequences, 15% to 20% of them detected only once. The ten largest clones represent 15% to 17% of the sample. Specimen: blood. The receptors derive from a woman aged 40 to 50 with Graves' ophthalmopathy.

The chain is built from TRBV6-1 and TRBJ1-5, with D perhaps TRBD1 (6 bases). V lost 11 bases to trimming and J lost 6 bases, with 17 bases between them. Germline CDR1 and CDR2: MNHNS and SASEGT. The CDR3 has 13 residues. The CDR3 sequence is CAYLPEGGQPQHF. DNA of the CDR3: TGTGCCTATCTCCCGGAGGGGGGTCAGCCCCAGCATTTT.

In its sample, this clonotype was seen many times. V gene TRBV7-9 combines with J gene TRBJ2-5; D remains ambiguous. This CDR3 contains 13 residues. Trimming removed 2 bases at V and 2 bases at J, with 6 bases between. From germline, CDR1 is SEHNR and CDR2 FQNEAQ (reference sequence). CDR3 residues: CASSLKPQETQYF. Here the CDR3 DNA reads TGTGCCAGCAGCTTAAAACCTCAAGAGACCCAGTACTTC.

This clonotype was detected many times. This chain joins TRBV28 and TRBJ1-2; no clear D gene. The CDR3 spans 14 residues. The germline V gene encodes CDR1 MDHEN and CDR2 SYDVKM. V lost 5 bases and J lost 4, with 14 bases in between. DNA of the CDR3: TGTGCCAGCAGTCCCCCGAACGGGATCTATGGCTACACCTTC. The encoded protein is CASSPPNGIYGYTF.

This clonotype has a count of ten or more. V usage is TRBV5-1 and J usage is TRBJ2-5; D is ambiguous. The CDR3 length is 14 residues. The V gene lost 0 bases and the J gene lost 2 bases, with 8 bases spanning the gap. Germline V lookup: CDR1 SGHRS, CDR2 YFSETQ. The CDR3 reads CASSLVNSQETQYF. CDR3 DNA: TGCGCCAGCAGCTTGGTAAACTCACAAGAGACCCAGTACTTC.